These 17 T cell receptor beta chains share one sample of origin, sequenced in a study of shared clonotypes between healthy human individuals. The protocol was immunoSEQ multiplex PCR, while the TCRdb copy is restricted to in-frame clones and leaves out a portion. The table lists more than 1.2 million clones, 98% of them singletons. Sequencing was performed on naive CD4+ T cells sorted from blood. Noted subset: CD45RA+ positively selected. Receptors were obtained from a man aged 30-40 years in good health.

The rearrangement uses TRBV7-6 and TRBJ2-7, with 9 positions matching TRBD1. The V and J ends lost 5 bases and 3 bases, in that order; junction bases with no gene match: 8. Per germline, CDR1 SGHVS and CDR2 FNYEAQ. This CDR3 comprises 15 residues. CDR3 region: CASSLQGAGLYEQYF. In nucleotides, the CDR3 is TGTGCCAGCAGCCTACAGGGGGCTGGTCTCTACGAGCAGTACTTC.

The chain recombines TRBV2 with TRBJ2-7; 7 bases line up with TRBD1. Looked up from germline, CDR1 is SNHLY and CDR2 is FYNNEI. V gave up 6 bases and J gave up 2 bases; unmatched junction bases: 10. CDR3 size: 15 residues. The DNA for the CDR3 is TGTGCCAGCAGCCGCCCCGGGACAGTAGCCTACGAGCAGTACTTC. This translates into CASSRPGTVAYEQYF.

The chain links TRBV7-9 to TRBJ2-2; 9 bases map to TRBD1. The J segment lost 0 bases and the V segment lost 5 bases, leaving 4 bases of the junction unmatched. This CDR3 contains 16 residues. The V gene's germline CDR1 is SEHNR and CDR2 FQNEAQ (reference sequence). The CDR3 is CASSQTGGTNTGELFF. The CDR3 DNA is TGTGCCAGCAGCCAGACAGGGGGTACGAACACCGGGGAGCTGTTTTTT.

The chain combines TRBV5-1 with TRBJ1-1; no firm D call. CDR1 is SGHRS, CDR2 YFSETQ, per germline. The CDR3 is made up of 16 amino acids. V was cut by 5 bases and J by 4 bases, with 21 bases left in between. For the CDR3, the DNA is TGCGCCAGCAGGCCCATGGGTCCTGTCTCTGTCACTGAAGCTTTCTTT. Protein sequence: CASRPMGPVSVTEAFF.

The chain carries TRBV7-2 and TRBJ1-1; D ambiguous. The CDR3 consists of 14 residues. V dropped 3 bases and J dropped 6 bases, with 14 bases sitting between them. In germline, CDR1 is SGHTA, CDR2 FQGNSA. The CDR3, as DNA: TGTGCCAGCAGCTTTCTATCATCCCCCCCTGAAGCTTTCTTT. It encodes CASSFLSSPPEAFF.

The J gene is TRBJ1-2, the V gene TRBV4-2; D may be TRBD1 (5 bases). Deletions cut 6 bases from V and 2 bases from J, with 10 bases between. The CDR3 sequence is 13 residues long. Germline CDR1 LGHNA, CDR2 YNFKEQ. CDR3 region: CASSFRDNYGYTF. CDR3 coding DNA: TGTGCCAGCAGTTTCCGGGACAACTATGGCTACACCTTC.

In regard to this clone: The junction does not match germline at one end; this may be a read error. This chain joins TRBV2 and TRBJ1-2; the match to TRBD1 covers 9 bases. This CDR3 region has 14 residues. Germline lookup yields CDR1 SNHLY and CDR2 FYNNEI. The CDR3 coding sequence is TGTGCCAGCAGAGAAGATGGGACAGGGCATGGCTACACCTTC. Translating it yields CASREDGTGHGYTF. The full variable domain, with the rest looked up from reference TRBV2 and TRBJ1-2, is EPEVTQTPSHQVTQMGQEVILRCVPISNHLYFYWYRQILGQKVEFLVSFYNNEISEKSEIFDDQFSVERPDGSNFTLKIRSTKLEDSAMYFCASREDGTGHGYTFGSGTRLTVV.

The rearrangement links TRBV10-1 to TRBJ2-3; either TRBD1 or TRBD2 may fit D (5 bases each). Trimming cost V 6 bases and J 4 bases, with 11 bases left between them. The CDR3 extends over 13 amino acids. Germline assignment: CDR1 WNHNN and CDR2 SYGVQD (reference sequence). CDR3 sequence (DNA): TGCGCCAGCAGCCCTATGGGGGCAGATACGCAGTATTTT. This translates into CASSPMGADTQYF.

This clone occurred once. The gene calls are TRBV9 and TRBJ2-4; 10 bases are shared with TRBD2. This CDR3 is 16 amino acids long. Per germline, CDR1 SGDLS and CDR2 YYNGEE. The V gene end was trimmed by 4 bases and the J gene end by 1 base; junction bases not matched to a gene: 5. The CDR3 loop is CASSKTSGTAKNIQYF. CDR3 nucleotide sequence: TGTGCCAGCAGCAAAACTAGCGGGACGGCCAAAAACATTCAGTACTTC.

The rearrangement links TRBV13 to TRBJ2-6; D may be TRBD1 (6 bases). Germline V lookup: CDR1 PRHDT, CDR2 FYEKMQ (reference sequence). The V gene lost 1 base and the J gene lost 3 bases, with 13 bases spanning the gap. CDR3 size: 17 residues. The CDR3, as DNA: TGTGCCAGCAGCTTAGTGAGAACAGGGAATGGGGCCAACGTCCTGACTTTC. It translates to CASSLVRTGNGANVLTF.

J is TRBJ2-1 and V is TRBV27, with 14 bases fitting TRBD2. The ends lost 4 bases at V and 6 bases at J; junction bases unmatched: 5. Germline values: CDR1 MNHEY, CDR2 SMNVEV (reference sequence). This CDR3 has 16 amino acids. The CDR3 DNA sequence: TGTGCCAGCAGTTATCGGGGGACTAGCGGGAGCAATGAGCAGTTCTTC. The encoded protein is CASSYRGTSGSNEQFF.

The chain carries TRBV6-1 and TRBJ2-5; TRBD2 matches at 8 bases. The CDR3 loop spans 15 amino acids. CDR1 and CDR2 from the germline V gene are MNHNS and SASEGT. With 3 bases clipped from V and 2 bases from J, the junction kept 5 bases outside the gene matches. The CDR3: CASSDSGTGQETQYF. The CDR3 nucleotides are TGTGCCAGCAGTGATAGCGGGACTGGGCAAGAGACCCAGTACTTC.

The chain is built from TRBV10-3 and TRBJ1-2, with D perhaps matching TRBD1 (5 bases). V was clipped by 0 bases and J by 2 bases, with 7 bases between them. From germline, CDR1 is ENHRY and CDR2 SYGVKD. This CDR3 is built from 14 residues. Here the CDR3 DNA reads TGTGCCATCAGTGAGTCTTCAGGGAACTATGGCTACACCTTC. This gives the protein CAISESSGNYGYTF.

In this sample, this clone turned up once. The genes are TRBV10-1 and TRBJ1-1; no definite D call. The CDR3 runs to 13 residues. Per germline, CDR1 WNHNN and CDR2 SYGVQD (reference sequence). Trimming took 6 bases from V and 0 from J, leaving 8 bases between them. In DNA, the CDR3 is TGCGCCAGCAGCAGAGACATGAACACTGAAGCTTTCTTT. Translation gives CASSRDMNTEAFF.

The rearrangement joins TRBV7-8 to TRBJ2-1; the D gene could be TRBD1 or TRBD2 (5 bases each). Germline assignment: CDR1 SGHVS and CDR2 FQNEAQ. The CDR3 is 18 amino acids. The ends were cut back, 10 bases at V and 5 bases at J, with 30 bases in the middle. The CDR3 DNA is TGTGCCACCGAAGCGAACATCCGGGACCCCTCAGAAGACAATGAGCAGTTCTTC. As protein: CATEANIRDPSEDNEQFF.

The rearrangement uses TRBV5-1 and TRBJ2-3, with a weak D call TRBD1 (5 bases). The CDR3 is 15 amino acids. V was trimmed by 0 bases and J by 4 bases, leaving 12 bases between them. CDR1 SGHRS and CDR2 YFSETQ come from the germline V gene. The CDR3 loop reads CASSLEGHEADTQYF. The CDR3 DNA reads as TGCGCCAGCAGCTTGGAGGGGCACGAGGCAGATACGCAGTATTTT.

The chain combines TRBV5-4 with TRBJ2-4; TRBD1 is a possible D gene (5 bases). In germline, CDR1 is SGHNT, CDR2 YYREEE (reference sequence). V gave up 0 bases and J gave up 8 bases, with 15 bases separating them. The CDR3 contains 15 residues. CDR3 loop: CASSLGQSKKDIQYF. The CDR3 nucleotides are TGTGCCAGCAGCTTGGGACAGTCAAAAAAGGACATTCAGTACTTC.